This is a list of T cell receptor beta chains from one sample in a study of radiotherapy plus CTLA-4 blockade in lung cancer. Here immunoSEQ multiplex PCR was the method, and the copy in TCRdb shows in-frame clones only, minus some. Of about 98,000 clones in the sample, approximately 78% were seen once. This material consisted of peripheral blood, taken from a patient treated with radiotherapy plus ipilimumab. The receptors were gathered from a human donor with non-small cell lung cancer who had a partial response to radiotherapy plus ipilimumab. CDR3s include the opening cysteine and the closing phenylalanine or tryptophan. Clone sizes are given selectively: once, few, many, or a class where the clone is expanded.

v_call clone_size cdr3_aa
TRBV10-3 - CAISVTGNYNEQFF
TRBV27 - CASSLSITGAGGYTF
TRBV18 - CASSPRGDHGYTF
TRBV6-6 - CASSYTSSNEQFF
TRBV2 - CASSAGTSMETQYF
TRBV29-1 - CSVRLASTDTQYF
TRBV7-9 - CASSLSIGTRNKQYF
TRBV7-9 - CASSYTGGGYTF
TRBV7-2 - CASSLSGQGVYEQYF
TRBV7-8 - CASSLSGSYEQYF
TRBV19 - CASSTPPAYEQYF
TRBV5-4 few CASSLTERGEQFF
TRBV10-3 - CAISGAGTSGTDNEQFF
TRBV18 - CASSPTGTDEAFF
TRBV7-9 - CASSLAVQEGFNEQYF
TRBV7-9 - CASSEITGAMRNEQFF
TRBV11-3 few CASSPGLAASTDTQYF
TRBV6-6 - CASSRDRGSNQPQHF
TRBV2 - CASSERSIKTDTQYF
TRBV28 - CAINGTPGGYTF
TRBV5-1 - CASSLEAGASSYEQYF
TRBV9 - CASSQAGGSYNEQFF
TRBV5-4 - CASSRGLAGGTNTGELFF
TRBV29-1 - CSVGGGSGANVLTF
TRBV5-1 - CASSLDRQGLGEQYF
TRBV29-1 once CSAGQGAISYNEQFF
TRBV2 - CASTETGYYEQYF
TRBV7-2 - CASSSRSGQGAGGYTF
TRBV4-1 - CANSPSGLPAQPQHF
TRBV19 - CASRPPAGSPGNTDTQYF
TRBV11-2 few CASSPGRGPGNTIYF
TRBV6-6 - CASSRGNIQYF
TRBV19 - CASSIAAGSSYQPQHF
TRBV27 - CASSPYTTSGSYNEQFF
TRBV7-9 - CASSSLNPPRNYGYTF
TRBV13 - CASSNGMYSYEQFF
TRBV15 - CATSRVGQWGTGELFF
TRBV19 - CASSTLASQETQYF
TRBV15 - CATSRAGAVSYNEQFF
TRBV11-2 - CASSWPTTGSYNEQFF
TRBV11-3 few CASSRGGSSGADTQYF
TRBV5-1 once CASSLVPGQETQYF
TRBV28 - CAIDTSNTEAFF
TRBV6-6 - CASSITGGKTEAFF
TRBV10-1 - CASSESGGRGVLPDTQYF
TRBV18 - CASSQPGQGATNEKLFF
TRBV5-1 - CASSYQDRELYNEQFF
TRBV6-5 - CASSGGRANTGELFF
TRBV28 - CASSLTREGRYEQYF
TRBV28 - CASRVISGDYEQYF
TRBV5-6 - CASSRPRGGRWGELFF
TRBV9 - CASSSHRDRGGTEAFF
TRBV5-4 few CASSARDYEDTQYF
TRBV9 - CASSVDMSSYNEQFF
TRBV30 - CAGLAGTGDTQYF